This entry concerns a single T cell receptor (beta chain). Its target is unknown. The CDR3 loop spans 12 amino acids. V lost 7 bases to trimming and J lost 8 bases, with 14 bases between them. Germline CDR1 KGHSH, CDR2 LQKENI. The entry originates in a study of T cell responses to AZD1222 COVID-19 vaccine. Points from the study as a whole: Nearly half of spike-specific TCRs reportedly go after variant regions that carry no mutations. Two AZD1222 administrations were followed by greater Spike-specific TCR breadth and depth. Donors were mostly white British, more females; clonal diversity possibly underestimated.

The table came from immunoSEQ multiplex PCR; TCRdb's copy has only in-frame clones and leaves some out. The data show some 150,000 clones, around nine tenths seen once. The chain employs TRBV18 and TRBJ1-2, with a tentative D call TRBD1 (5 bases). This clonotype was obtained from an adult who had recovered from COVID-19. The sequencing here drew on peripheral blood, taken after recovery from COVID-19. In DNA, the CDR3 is TGTGCCAGCTTCGACAGCTCGGGAGGCTACACCTTC. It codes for CASFDSSGGYTF.